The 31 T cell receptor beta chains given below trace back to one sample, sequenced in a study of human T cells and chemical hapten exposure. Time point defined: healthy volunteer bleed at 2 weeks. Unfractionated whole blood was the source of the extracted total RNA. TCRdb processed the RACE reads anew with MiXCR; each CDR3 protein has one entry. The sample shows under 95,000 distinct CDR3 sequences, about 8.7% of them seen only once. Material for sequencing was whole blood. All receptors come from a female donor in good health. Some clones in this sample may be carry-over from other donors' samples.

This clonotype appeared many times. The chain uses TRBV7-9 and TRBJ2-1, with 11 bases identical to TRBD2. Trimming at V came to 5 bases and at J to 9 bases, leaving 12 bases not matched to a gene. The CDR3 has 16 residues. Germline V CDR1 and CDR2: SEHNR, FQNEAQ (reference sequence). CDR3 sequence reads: CASSAVTSGKSSEQFF. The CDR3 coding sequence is TGTGCCAGCAGCGCCGTGACTAGCGGGAAATCCAGTGAGCAGTTCTTC. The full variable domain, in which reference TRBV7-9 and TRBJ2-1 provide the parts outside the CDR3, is DTGVSQNPRHKITKRGQNVTFRCDPISEHNRLYWYRQTLGQGPEFLTYFQNEAQLEKSRLLSDRFSAERPKGSFSTLEIQRTEQGDSAMYLCASSAVTSGKSSEQFFGPGTRLTVL.

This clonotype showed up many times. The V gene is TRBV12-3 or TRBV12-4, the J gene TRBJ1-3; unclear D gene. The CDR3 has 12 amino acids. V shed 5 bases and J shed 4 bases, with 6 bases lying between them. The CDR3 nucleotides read TGTGCCAGCAGTAAACAGGGAAACACCATATATTTT. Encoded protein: CASSKQGNTIYF.

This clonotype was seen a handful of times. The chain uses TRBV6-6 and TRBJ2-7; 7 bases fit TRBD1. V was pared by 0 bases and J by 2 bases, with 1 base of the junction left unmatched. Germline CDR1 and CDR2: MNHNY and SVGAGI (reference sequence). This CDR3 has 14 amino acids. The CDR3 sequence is CASSYSTGTYEQYF. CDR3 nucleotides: TGTGCCAGCAGTTACTCGACAGGGACCTACGAGCAGTACTTC.

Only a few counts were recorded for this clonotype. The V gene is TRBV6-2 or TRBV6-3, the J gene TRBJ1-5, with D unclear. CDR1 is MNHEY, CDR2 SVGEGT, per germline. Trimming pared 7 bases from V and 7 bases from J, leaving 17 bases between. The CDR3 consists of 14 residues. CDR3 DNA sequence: TGTGCCAGCAAATGGGTGCAGGAGGGACAGCCCCAGCATTTT. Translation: CASKWVQEGQPQHF.

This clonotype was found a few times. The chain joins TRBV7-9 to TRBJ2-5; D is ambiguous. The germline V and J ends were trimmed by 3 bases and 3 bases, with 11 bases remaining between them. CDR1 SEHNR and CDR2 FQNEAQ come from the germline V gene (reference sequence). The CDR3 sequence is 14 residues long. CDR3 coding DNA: TGTGCCAGCAGCTTGTGGGGTCGGGAAGAGACCCAGTACTTC. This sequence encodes CASSLWGREETQYF.

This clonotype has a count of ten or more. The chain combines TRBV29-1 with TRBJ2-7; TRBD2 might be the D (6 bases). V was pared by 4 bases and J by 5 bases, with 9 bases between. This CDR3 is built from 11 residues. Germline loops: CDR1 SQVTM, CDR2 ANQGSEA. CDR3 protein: CSVGGGNEQYF. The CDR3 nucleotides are TGCAGCGTTGGGGGAGGAAACGAGCAGTACTTC.

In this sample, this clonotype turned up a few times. The CDR3 bases are TGTGCCAGCAGTTTCGAGGGGGCCACTGAAGCTTTCTTT. As protein: CASSFEGATEAFF. The chain carries TRBV12-3 or TRBV12-4 and TRBJ1-1; 7 bases map to TRBD1. V was pared by 3 bases and J by 4 bases, with 2 bases of the junction left unmatched. The CDR3 contains 13 residues.

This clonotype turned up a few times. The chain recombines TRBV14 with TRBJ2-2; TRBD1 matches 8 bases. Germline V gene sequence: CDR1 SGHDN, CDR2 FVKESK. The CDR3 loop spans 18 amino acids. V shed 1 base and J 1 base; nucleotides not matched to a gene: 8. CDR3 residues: CASSQVTIGTGNTGELFF. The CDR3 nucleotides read TGTGCCAGCAGCCAAGTCACTATCGGGACAGGGAACACCGGGGAGCTGTTTTTT. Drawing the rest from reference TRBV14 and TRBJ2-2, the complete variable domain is EAGVTQFPSHSVIEKGQTVTLRCDPISGHDNLYWYRRVMGKEIKFLLHFVKESKQDESGMPNNRFLAERTGGTYSTLKVQPAELEDSGVYFCASSQVTIGTGNTGELFFGEGSRLTVL.

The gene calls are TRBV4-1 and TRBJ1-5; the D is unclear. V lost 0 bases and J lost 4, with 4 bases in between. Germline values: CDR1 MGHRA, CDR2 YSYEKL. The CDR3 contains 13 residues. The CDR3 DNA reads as TGCGCCAGCAGCCAAGAGGTTAATCAGCCCCAGCATTTT. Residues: CASSQEVNQPQHF.

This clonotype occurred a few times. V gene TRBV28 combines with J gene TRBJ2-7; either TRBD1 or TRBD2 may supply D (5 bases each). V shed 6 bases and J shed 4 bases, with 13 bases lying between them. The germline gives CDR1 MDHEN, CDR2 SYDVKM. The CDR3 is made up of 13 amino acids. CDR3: CASRNGGGYEQYF. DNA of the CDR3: TGTGCCAGCAGGAACGGTGGGGGATACGAGCAGTACTTC.

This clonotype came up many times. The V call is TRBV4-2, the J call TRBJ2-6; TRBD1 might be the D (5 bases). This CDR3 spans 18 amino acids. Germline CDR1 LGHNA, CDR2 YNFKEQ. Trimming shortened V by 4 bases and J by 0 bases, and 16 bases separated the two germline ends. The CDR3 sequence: CASSPQGNLGSGANVLTF. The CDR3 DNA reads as TGTGCCAGCAGCCCTCAGGGAAATTTAGGCTCTGGGGCCAACGTCCTGACTTTC.

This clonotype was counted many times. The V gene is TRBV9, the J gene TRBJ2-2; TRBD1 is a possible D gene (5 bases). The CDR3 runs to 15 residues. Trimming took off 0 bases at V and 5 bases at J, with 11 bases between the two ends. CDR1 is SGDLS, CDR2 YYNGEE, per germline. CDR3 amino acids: CASSVDSRETGELFF. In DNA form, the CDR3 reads TGTGCCAGCAGCGTAGATTCCAGGGAAACCGGGGAGCTGTTTTTT.

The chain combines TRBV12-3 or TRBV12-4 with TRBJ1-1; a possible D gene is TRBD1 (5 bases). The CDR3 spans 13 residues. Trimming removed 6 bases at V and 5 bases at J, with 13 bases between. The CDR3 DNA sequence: TGTGCCAGCAGCCCCATGGCAGGGACTGAAGCTTTCTTT. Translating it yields CASSPMAGTEAFF.

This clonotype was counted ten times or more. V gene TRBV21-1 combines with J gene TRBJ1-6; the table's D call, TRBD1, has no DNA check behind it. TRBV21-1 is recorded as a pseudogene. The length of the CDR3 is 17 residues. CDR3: CASSNCTRAYYNSPLHF. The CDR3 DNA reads TGTGCCAGCAGCAATTGTACTAGGGCGTACTATAATTCACCCCTCCACTTT.

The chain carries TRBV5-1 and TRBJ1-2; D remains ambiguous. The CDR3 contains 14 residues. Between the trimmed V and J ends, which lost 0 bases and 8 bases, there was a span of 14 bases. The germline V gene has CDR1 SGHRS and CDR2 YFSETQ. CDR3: CASSLEARREGYTF. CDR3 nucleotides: TGCGCCAGCAGCTTGGAGGCACGAAGGGAGGGCTACACCTTC.

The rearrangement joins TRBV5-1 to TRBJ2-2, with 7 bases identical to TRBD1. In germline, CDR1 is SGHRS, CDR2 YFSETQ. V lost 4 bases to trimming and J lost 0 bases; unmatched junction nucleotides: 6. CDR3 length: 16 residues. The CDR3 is CASSPWTGANTGELFF. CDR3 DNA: TGCGCCAGCAGCCCGTGGACAGGAGCGAACACCGGGGAGCTGTTTTTT.

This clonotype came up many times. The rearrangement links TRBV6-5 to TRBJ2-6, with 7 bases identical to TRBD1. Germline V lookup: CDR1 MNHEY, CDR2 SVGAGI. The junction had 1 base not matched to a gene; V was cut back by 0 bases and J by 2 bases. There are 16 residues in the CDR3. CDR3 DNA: TGTGCCAGCAGTTACTCGACAGGGACTGGGGCCAACGTCCTGACTTTC. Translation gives CASSYSTGTGANVLTF.

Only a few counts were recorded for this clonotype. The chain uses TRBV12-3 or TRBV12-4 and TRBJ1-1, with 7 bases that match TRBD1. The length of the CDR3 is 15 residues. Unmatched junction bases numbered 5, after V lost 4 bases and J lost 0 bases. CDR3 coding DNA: TGTGCCAGCAGTTGGGACAGCGCCCTGAACACTGAAGCTTTCTTT. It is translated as CASSWDSALNTEAFF.

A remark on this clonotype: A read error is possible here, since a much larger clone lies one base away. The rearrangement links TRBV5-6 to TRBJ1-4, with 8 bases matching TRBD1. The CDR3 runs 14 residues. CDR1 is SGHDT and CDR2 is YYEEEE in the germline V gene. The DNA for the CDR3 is TGTGTCAGCAGTCAGAGGACAGGGAATGAAAAACTGTTTTTT. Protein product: CVSSQRTGNEKLFF.

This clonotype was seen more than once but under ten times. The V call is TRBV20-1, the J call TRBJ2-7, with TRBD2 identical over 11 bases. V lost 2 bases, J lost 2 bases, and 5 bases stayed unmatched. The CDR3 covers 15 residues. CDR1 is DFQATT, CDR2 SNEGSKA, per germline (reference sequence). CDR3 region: CSARPGTSGPYEQYF. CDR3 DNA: TGCAGTGCTAGACCCGGGACTAGCGGACCCTACGAGCAGTACTTC.

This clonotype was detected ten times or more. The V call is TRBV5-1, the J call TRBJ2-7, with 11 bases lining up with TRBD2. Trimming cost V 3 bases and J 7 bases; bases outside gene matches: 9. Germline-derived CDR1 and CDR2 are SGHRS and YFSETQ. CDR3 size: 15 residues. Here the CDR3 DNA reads TGCGCCAGCAGCTCACTAGCGGGAGTTGAATGGGAGCAGTACTTC. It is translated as CASSSLAGVEWEQYF.

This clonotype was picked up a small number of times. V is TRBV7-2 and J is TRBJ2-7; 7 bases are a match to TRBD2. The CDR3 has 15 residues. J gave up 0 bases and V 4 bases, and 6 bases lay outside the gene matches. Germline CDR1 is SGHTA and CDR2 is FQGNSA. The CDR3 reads CASSSRAGSSYEQYF. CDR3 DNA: TGTGCCAGCAGCTCCCGAGCGGGAAGCTCCTACGAGCAGTACTTC.

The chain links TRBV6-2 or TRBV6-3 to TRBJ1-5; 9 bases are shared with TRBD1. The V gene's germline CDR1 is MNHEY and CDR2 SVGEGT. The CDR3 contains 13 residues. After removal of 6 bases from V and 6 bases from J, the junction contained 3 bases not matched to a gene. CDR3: CASRDRGAQPQHF. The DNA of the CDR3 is TGTGCCAGCAGGGACAGGGGCGCTCAGCCCCAGCATTTT.

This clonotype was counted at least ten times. This CDR3 reads CASSLPASYEQYF. CDR3 nucleotides: TGTGCCAGCAGTTTACCAGCTTCCTACGAGCAGTACTTC. This chain connects TRBV28 to TRBJ2-7; D unclear. With 2 bases removed from V and 1 base from J, the gap between germline ends came to 6 bases. The CDR3 length is 13 residues. Looked up from germline, CDR1 is MDHEN and CDR2 is SYDVKM. The whole variable domain, filled in from reference TRBV28 and TRBJ2-7, reads DVKVTQSSRYLVKRTGEKVFLECVQDMDHENMFWYRQDPGLGLRLIYFSYDVKMKEKGDIPEGYSVSREKKERFSLILESASTNQTSMYLCASSLPASYEQYFGPGTRLTVT.

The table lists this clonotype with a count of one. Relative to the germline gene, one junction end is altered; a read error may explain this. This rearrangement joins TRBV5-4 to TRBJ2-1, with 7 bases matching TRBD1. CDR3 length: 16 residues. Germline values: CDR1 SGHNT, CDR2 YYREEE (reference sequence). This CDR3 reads CASSLGNRGAGNDQFF. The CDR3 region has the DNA TGTGCCAGCAGCTTGGGAAACAGGGGCGCCGGGAATGACCAGTTCTTC.

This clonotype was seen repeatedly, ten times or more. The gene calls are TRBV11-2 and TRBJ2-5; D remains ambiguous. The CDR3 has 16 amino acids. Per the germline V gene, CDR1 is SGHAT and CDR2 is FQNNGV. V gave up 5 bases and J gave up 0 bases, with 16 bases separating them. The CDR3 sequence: CASSPRPSRHQETQYF. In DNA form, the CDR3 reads TGTGCCAGCAGCCCCCGACCCAGCCGACACCAAGAGACCCAGTACTTC.

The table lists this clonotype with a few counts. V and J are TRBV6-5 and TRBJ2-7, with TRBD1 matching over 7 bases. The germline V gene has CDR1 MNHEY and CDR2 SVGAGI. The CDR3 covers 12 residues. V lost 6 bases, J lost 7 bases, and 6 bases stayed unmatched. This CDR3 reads CASSHQGVEQYF. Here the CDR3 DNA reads TGTGCCAGCAGCCACCAGGGGGTGGAGCAGTACTTC.

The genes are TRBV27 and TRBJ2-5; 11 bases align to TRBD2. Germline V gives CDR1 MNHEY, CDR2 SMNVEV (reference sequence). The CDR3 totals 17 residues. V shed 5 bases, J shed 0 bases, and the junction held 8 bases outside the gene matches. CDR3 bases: TGTGCCAGCAGTCCAAGACTAGCGGGAAAGTACCAAGAGACCCAGTACTTC. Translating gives CASSPRLAGKYQETQYF.

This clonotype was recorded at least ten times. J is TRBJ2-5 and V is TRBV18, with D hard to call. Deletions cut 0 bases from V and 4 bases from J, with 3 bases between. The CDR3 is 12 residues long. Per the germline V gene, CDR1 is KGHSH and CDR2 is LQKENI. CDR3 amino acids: CASSPPTETQYF. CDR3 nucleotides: TGTGCCAGCTCACCACCGACAGAGACCCAGTACTTC.

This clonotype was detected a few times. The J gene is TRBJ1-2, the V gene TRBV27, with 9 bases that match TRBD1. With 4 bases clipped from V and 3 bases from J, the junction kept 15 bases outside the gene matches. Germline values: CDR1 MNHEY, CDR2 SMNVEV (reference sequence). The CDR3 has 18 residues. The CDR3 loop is CASSSSMDRGRGYYGYTF. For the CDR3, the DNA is TGTGCCAGCAGTTCATCTATGGACAGGGGTAGAGGGTACTATGGCTACACCTTC.

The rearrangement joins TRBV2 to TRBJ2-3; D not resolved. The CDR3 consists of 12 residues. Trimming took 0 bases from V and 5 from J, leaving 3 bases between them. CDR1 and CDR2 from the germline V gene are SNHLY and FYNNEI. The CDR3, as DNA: TGTGCCAGCAGTGAAGCGGGAGATACGCAGTATTTT. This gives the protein CASSEAGDTQYF. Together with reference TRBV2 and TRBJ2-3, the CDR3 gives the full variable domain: EPEVTQTPSHQVTQMGQEVILRCVPISNHLYFYWYRQILGQKVEFLVSFYNNEISEKSEIFDDQFSVERPDGSNFTLKIRSTKLEDSAMYFCASSEAGDTQYFGPGTRLTVL.